The rows below give T cell receptor beta chains drawn from one sample of a study of T cells in Graves' hyperthyroidism and ophthalmopathy. MiXCR, applied by TCRdb to the multiplex PCR reads, yields one record per CDR3 protein. The repertoire has around 660,000 distinct CDR3 sequences, 40% to 55% of them found once; the top ten carry approximately 6.8%. The specimen was peripheral blood or thyroid tissue (not recorded which). Every receptor here comes from an adult man with Graves' disease, either hyperthyroidism or ophthalmopathy (not recorded which). CDR3s include the opening cysteine and the closing phenylalanine or tryptophan. D genes are given only for firm matches. The size entry is marked missing in some rows and otherwise reads once, few, many or a size class.

V,D,J,size,DNA,CDR3
TRBV7-9,TRBD1,TRBJ1-5,-,TGTGCCAGCGGACAGGGAAAGGATCAGCCCCAGCATTTT,CASGQGKDQPQHF
TRBV24-1,TRBD1,TRBJ1-4,-,TGTGCCACCAGTGATGCTCCGGGACAGGGGGCTAATGAAAAACTGTTTTTT,CATSDAPGQGANEKLFF
TRBV5-5,-,TRBJ2-7,-,TGTGCCAGCAGCAACGGGGCCGCGAACTACGAGCAGTACTTC,CASSNGAANYEQYF
TRBV29-1,-,TRBJ1-2,many,TGCAGCGCCATAACCGGCAGTAAAGGGGTTCACACCTTC,CSAITGSKGVHTF
TRBV20-1,TRBD2,TRBJ2-7,-,TGCGGTGCTAGAGAAAGAACGGGACTAGCTTACGAGCAGTACTTC,CGARERTGLAYEQYF
TRBV7-9,TRBD1,TRBJ1-1,few,TGTGCCAGCAGCCCCTGGACAGGGGGCTTTGTGAACACTGAAGCTTTCTTT,CASSPWTGGFVNTEAFF
TRBV9,-,TRBJ1-2,-,TGTGCCAGCAGCGTAGGGCCCAGGGGTTATGGCTACACCTTC,CASSVGPRGYGYTF
TRBV5-5,-,TRBJ2-7,once,TGTGCCAGCAGCTTGCCGGGGGAGCAGTACTTC,CASSLPGEQYF
TRBV7-6,TRBD2,TRBJ2-7,few,TGTGCCAGCAGCTTAGATGGGACTAGCGCCGCAGCCTCCTACGAGCAGTACTTC,CASSLDGTSAAASYEQYF
TRBV13,-,TRBJ1-2,few,TGTGCCAGCAGCCAAGATAGCGGGCGGTTGTATGGCTACACCTTC,CASSQDSGRLYGYTF
TRBV29-1,-,TRBJ2-7,-,TGCAGCGTTGTCGACAACTATGGCTTGGGGGAGCAGTACTTC,CSVVDNYGLGEQYF
TRBV15,TRBD1,TRBJ1-5,many,TGTGCCACCAGCAGAGACAGGGGGGGTCAGCCCCAGCATTTT,CATSRDRGGQPQHF
TRBV15,-,TRBJ1-5,-,TGTGCCACCAGCGGGGGTACTGACAGTCCCAATCAGCCCCAGCATTTT,CATSGGTDSPNQPQHF
TRBV29-1,-,TRBJ1-2,-,TGCAGCGTTGAGGGTAGGGACCTCTATGGCTACACCTTC,CSVEGRDLYGYTF
TRBV12-3/TRBV12-4,-,TRBJ1-6,-,TGTGCCAGCAGTTTGTTAGGGTACCTATATTCACCCCTCCACTTT,CASSLLGYLYSPLHF
TRBV11-2,TRBD1,TRBJ2-5,-,TGTGCCAGCAGCCCCATTGACAGGGGGCTCACGGAGACCCAGTACTTC,CASSPIDRGLTETQYF
TRBV10-3,-,TRBJ1-6,-,TGTGCCATCAGTGCGGGGAGTTCACCCCTCCACTTT,CAISAGSSPLHF
TRBV25-1,-,TRBJ2-5,once,TGTGCCAGCGGGAGAAAGACCCAGTACTTC,CASGRKTQYF
TRBV2,TRBD2,TRBJ2-2,many,TGTGCCAGCGCTACGGCGGGAGCGAACACCGGGGAGCTGTTTTTT,CASATAGANTGELFF
TRBV7-9,-,TRBJ1-2,-,TGTGCCAGCAGCCCGGGCCCAGGGGCGGCCGTACATGGCTACACCTTC,CASSPGPGAAVHGYTF
TRBV4-1,TRBD1,TRBJ1-6,-,TGCGCCAGCAGCCAAGAGGGACAGGGGGCAGGCTCACCCCTCCACTTT,CASSQEGQGAGSPLHF
TRBV10-2,-,TRBJ1-2,many,TGCGCCAGCAGTGAGAGGAAAAACTATGGCTACACCTTC,CASSERKNYGYTF
TRBV20-1,TRBD2,TRBJ2-7,-,TGCAGTGCTACCACCGGGACGGGGGGGAACTACGAGCAGTACTTC,CSATTGTGGNYEQYF
TRBV24-1,TRBD2,TRBJ2-7,-,TGTGCCAGCAGCCAGCCGGGACTACCCTACGAGCAGTACTTC,CASSQPGLPYEQYF
TRBV20-1,-,TRBJ1-1,-,TGCAGTGCTAGAGAGGACGGGGGAAGTACTGAAGCTTTCTTT,CSAREDGGSTEAFF
TRBV29-1,TRBD2,TRBJ2-5,-,TGCAGCGTAGGGGCTAGCGGGAAGGAGACCCAGTACTTC,CSVGASGKETQYF
TRBV29-1,TRBD1,TRBJ1-2,-,TGCAGCGCCCTTCTAGGACAGGGCTCCATCTATGGCTACACCTTC,CSALLGQGSIYGYTF
TRBV4-1,-,TRBJ2-6,few,TGCGCCAGCAGCCAAGACGGGGCGGGTGGGGCCAACGTCCTGACTTTC,CASSQDGAGGANVLTF
TRBV2,TRBD1,TRBJ1-2,many,TGTGCCAGCAGTGAACAGGGGGCGCGGAGTGGCTACACCTTC,CASSEQGARSGYTF
TRBV7-3,-,TRBJ2-7,-,TGCGCCAGCAGCGAGTGGGGACGGACCTACGAGCAGTACTTC,CASSEWGRTYEQYF
TRBV29-1,-,TRBJ1-4,-,TGCAGCTTAAGGGGGAGTAATGAAAAACTGTTTTTT,CSLRGSNEKLFF
TRBV2,TRBD1,TRBJ1-1,-,TGTGCCAGCAGACAAGGGGGCCGGACTGAAGCTTTCTTT,CASRQGGRTEAFF
TRBV29-1,-,TRBJ1-4,-,TGCAGCGTTCTTTGGGCGGACAGCTCAACTAATGAAAAACTGTTTTTT,CSVLWADSSTNEKLFF
TRBV7-2,-,TRBJ1-2,-,TGTGCCAGCAGTTTAGCCGAAATTAACTATGGCTACACCTTC,CASSLAEINYGYTF
TRBV29-1,-,TRBJ1-4,few,TGCAGCGTTGAATCCGGAACTAATGAAAAACTGTTTTTT,CSVESGTNEKLFF
TRBV29-1,-,TRBJ2-5,-,TGCAGCGTTGACGGCAGGGAGGCCCAGTACTTC,CSVDGREAQYF
TRBV15,-,TRBJ1-2,many,TGTGCCACCAGCAGAGATTCGGGGAGGAACTATGGCTACACCTTC,CATSRDSGRNYGYTF
TRBV15,TRBD1,TRBJ2-7,once,TGTGTCACCAGCAGCTTAACGGACAGGTTCAGCGAGCAGTACTTC,CVTSSLTDRFSEQYF
TRBV7-6,TRBD1,TRBJ2-7,many,TGTGCCAGCAGCCGGACAGGGGCCTACGAGCAGTACTTC,CASSRTGAYEQYF
TRBV24-1,-,TRBJ1-1,many,TGTGCCACCAGTGAGGGGACATCTGAAGCTTTCTTT,CATSEGTSEAFF
TRBV20-1,TRBD1,TRBJ1-6,few,TGCAGTGCGAATGGACAGGGCTATAATTCACCCCTCCACTTT,CSANGQGYNSPLHF
TRBV7-9,TRBD1,TRBJ2-7,once,TGTGCCAGCACCCAGGGACAGGGTAACACCGGGGAGCTGTACTTC,CASTQGQGNTGELYF
TRBV7-3,TRBD1,TRBJ1-2,-,TGTGCCAGCAGAGATCGCTCAGGGGGCTATGGCTACACCTTC,CASRDRSGGYGYTF
TRBV10-3,-,TRBJ2-7,-,TGTGCCATCAGGAACGGGCCGAAGGCGGAGCAGTACTTC,CAIRNGPKAEQYF
TRBV2,-,TRBJ1-6,once,TGTGCCAGCAGTGCTAGAGCTTACGGAAATTCACCCCTCCACTTT,CASSARAYGNSPLHF
TRBV10-3,TRBD1,TRBJ1-1,-,TGTGCCAGCAGGGGGCCGGAGATGAACACTGAAGCTTTCTTT,CASRGPEMNTEAFF
TRBV2,-,TRBJ1-1,-,TGTGCCAGCAGTGAAGCGCCGAGGTACACTGAAGCTTTCTTT,CASSEAPRYTEAFF
TRBV7-2,-,TRBJ2-2,few,TGTGCCAGCAGCTTGGTTGACAGGTCGGGACGGGAGCTGTTTTTT,CASSLVDRSGRELFF
TRBV10-3,TRBD1,TRBJ2-5,-,TGTGCCATCAGCGGGACAGGTCATCAGCCCCAGTACTTC,CAISGTGHQPQYF
TRBV5-1,-,TRBJ2-6,once,TGCGCCAGCAGCTTGGGGGGAGGCCCAGGGCAGACTTTC,CASSLGGGPGQTF
TRBV29-1,-,TRBJ1-5,-,TGCAGCGTTGGGGCGGCCAGCAATCAGCCCCAGCATTTT,CSVGAASNQPQHF
TRBV20-1,-,TRBJ2-5,-,TGCAGTGCTAGAGGGGAGGACCAAGAGACCCAGTACTTC,CSARGEDQETQYF
TRBV10-3,-,TRBJ1-1,many,TGTGCCATCAGTGAGATGGCAGCGAACACTGAAGCTTTCTTT,CAISEMAANTEAFF
TRBV20-1,TRBD2,TRBJ2-7,-,TGCAGTGCTCCCGAAGCGGGAGGCCCCCACGAGCAGTACTTC,CSAPEAGGPHEQYF
TRBV29-1,-,TRBJ1-1,many,TGCAGCGGTATCCTGGGGTACACTGAAGCTTTCTTT,CSGILGYTEAFF
TRBV6-4,TRBD1,TRBJ1-5,few,TGTGCCAGCAGCCTCCCCCTCGTACAGGGGGCTGATCAGCCCCAGCATTTT,CASSLPLVQGADQPQHF
TRBV2,TRBD1,TRBJ1-4,-,TGTGCCAGCAGCCCCGGGACAGGGTTGGAAGGAGGTGAAAAACTGTTTTTT,CASSPGTGLEGGEKLFF